Given below is one T cell receptor (beta chain) in context. Its specificity is not known. This sample was included in a study of vaccination effects on CD4 cells after COVID-19. Study-wide background: Samples were given by two convalescent patients 16 days and one week before vaccination. Study-wide points: The authors studied few convalescent patients and collected no early post-infection timepoints. After vaccination, spike-reactive clones in convalescents were mostly new vaccine-induced clones. Marked clonal contraction of both clone types appeared late after vaccination.

Profiling relied on immunoSEQ multiplex PCR, and the TCRdb table lists in-frame clones only, not all of them. The sample has about 70,000 clones, roughly 73% seen once. After removal of 3 bases from V and 0 bases from J, the junction contained 6 bases not matched to a gene. Germline values: CDR1 LNHDA, CDR2 SQIVND (reference sequence). This CDR3 has 18 residues. ViraFEST used viral peptide pools to expand antigen-specific CD4+ T cells before sequencing. At the end of around eleven days of culture, CD4+ T cells were isolated. Their SARS-CoV-2 infection, verified by PCR, occurred between March and December 2020.

The chain carries TRBV19 and TRBJ2-1; 12 bases line up with TRBD2. The clonotype was recovered from a human donor who had a prior SARS-CoV-2 infection. The sequenced sample was CD4+ T cells from PBMCs cultured with HIV peptides, obtained before COVID-19 vaccination. Documented subset: HIV-1 Nef peptide pool negative control/reference culture. The CDR3, as DNA: TGTGCCAGTAGTATGGGACTAGCGGGTGTCTCCTCCTACAATGAGCAGTTCTTC. Its translation is CASSMGLAGVSSYNEQFF.